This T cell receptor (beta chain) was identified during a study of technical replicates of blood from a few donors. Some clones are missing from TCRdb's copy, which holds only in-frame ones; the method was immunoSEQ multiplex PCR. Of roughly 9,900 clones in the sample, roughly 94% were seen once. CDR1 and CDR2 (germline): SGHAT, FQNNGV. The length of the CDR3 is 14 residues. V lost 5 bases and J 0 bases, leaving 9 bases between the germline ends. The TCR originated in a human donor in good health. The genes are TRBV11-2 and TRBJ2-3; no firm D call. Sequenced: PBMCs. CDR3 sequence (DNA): TGTGCCAGCAGCCCCCGCGGAAGCACAGATACGCAGTATTTT. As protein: CASSPRGSTDTQYF.